A selection of T cell receptor beta chains follows, all from one sample in a study of Ad26.COV2.S vaccination and SARS-CoV-2 variants. The assay was immunoSEQ multiplex PCR, and TCRdb's table has in-frame clones only and misses some. The repertoire has hundreds of thousands of clones, roughly 90% of them found once; the top ten carry 5%. The source was peripheral blood, collected in a trial of Ad26.COV2.S vaccine versus placebo. Receptors were obtained from a person between 18 and 65 years old who received the Ad26.COV2.S COVID-19 vaccine or a placebo. The CDR3 runs from the conserved cysteine through the conserved F or W. A D gene is named only where the DNA matches it firmly. Only some rows state a clone size, as once, few, many or a class for expanded clones.

TRBJ2-2 . TRBV2 TRBD1 TGTGCCAGCAGTGTGGACAGGGTGAACACCGGGGAGCTGTTTTTT CASSVDRVNTGELFF
TRBJ2-3 . TRBV27 . TGTGCCAGCAGTTTACTGGGCAGCGGGCCCACAGATACGCAGTATTTT CASSLLGSGPTDTQYF
TRBJ1-6 . TRBV3-1/TRBV3-2 TRBD1 TGTGCCAGCAGCCACCGGGACAGCTATTCACCCCTCCACTTT CASSHRDSYSPLHF
TRBJ2-3 . TRBV7-9 . TGTGCCAGCAGCCGTCGTGGAGGGTCGATGGGGAAGCAGTATTTT CASSRRGGSMGKQYF
TRBJ1-5 . TRBV12-5 TRBD1 TGTGCTAGTGGTTTGGTACAGGGGACAGGGGGGGATCAGCCCCAGCATTTT CASGLVQGTGGDQPQHF
TRBJ2-3 once TRBV5-1 . TGCGCCAGCAGCGTGCAGGGAGCAGATACGCAGTATTTT CASSVQGADTQYF
TRBJ2-5 . TRBV27 TRBD2 TGTGCCAGCAGTTACGGGGGGAGAGGGACCCAGTACTTC CASSYGGRGTQYF
TRBJ2-7 . TRBV11-3 TRBD2 TGTGCCAGCAGCTTAGGTCGGCTAGCGGGCCTCTACGAGCAGTACTTC CASSLGRLAGLYEQYF
TRBJ2-7 once TRBV18 . TGTGCCAGCTCACCATCGCCAGGCTCCAAGTACGAGCAGTACTTC CASSPSPGSKYEQYF
TRBJ2-3 . TRBV27 . TGTGCCAGCAGTCGGGTTCCCCCAGATACGCAGTATTTT CASSRVPPDTQYF
TRBJ1-1 few TRBV7-9 . TGTGCCAGCAGCTTATCATGGCAGAACACTGAAGCTTTCTTT CASSLSWQNTEAFF
TRBJ2-1 . TRBV4-2 TRBD2 TGTGCCAGCAGCCAAGAAAAACTAGCGGGGAGTGAGCAGTTCTTC CASSQEKLAGSEQFF
TRBJ1-4 . TRBV11-1 . TGTGCCAGCAGCTTAACGAGGACTAATGAAAAACTGTTTTTT CASSLTRTNEKLFF
TRBJ2-2 once TRBV7-2 . TGTGCCAGCAGCCCCTTCGCCGGGGAGCTGTTTTTT CASSPFAGELFF
TRBJ1-2 . TRBV15 . TGTGCCACCAGCAGAGACAGGGTAACTAGCTCCTATGGCTACACCTTC CATSRDRVTSSYGYTF
TRBJ2-3 . TRBV5-1 TRBD2 TGCGCCAGCAGCTTTACTAGCGCCGGCACAGATACGCAGTATTTT CASSFTSAGTDTQYF